A single T cell receptor (beta chain) is shown here with its context. Its target is not known. Germline CDR1 KGHDR, CDR2 SFDVKD. Trimming stripped 4 bases from V and 4 bases from J, with 9 bases between. The length of the CDR3 is 13 residues. The assay was immunoSEQ multiplex PCR, and TCRdb's table has in-frame clones only and misses some. Among about 110,000 clones listed, roughly 90% were seen once. These data belong to a study of T cell responses to AZD1222 COVID-19 vaccine. Study findings and constraints: Spike-specific TCR breadth and depth went up after people got two AZD1222 doses. Repertoire collection took place solely once the T cell response had peaked. Only a handful of AZD1222 recipients, more than five in all, had baseline seropositivity. Along spike, vaccine-associated CD4 TCRs were found throughout, with dominance at 160-218 and 743-854.

The chain recombines TRBV24-1 with TRBJ2-5; D is tentatively TRBD1 or TRBD2 (5 bases each). The sample consisted of peripheral blood, taken 28 days after the second AZD1222 dose. The source of this sequence is an adult who received the AZD1222 COVID-19 vaccine. The CDR3 sequence: CATSDAGRETQYF. The CDR3, as DNA: TGTGCCACCAGTGACGCAGGGAGAGAGACCCAGTACTTC.